Below are 17 T cell receptor beta chains sequenced from a single sample in a study of shared clonotypes between healthy human individuals. The table came from immunoSEQ multiplex PCR; TCRdb's copy has only in-frame clones and leaves some out. The sample has approximately 350,000 clones, roughly 96% seen once. The sample taken for sequencing was memory CD8+ T cells sorted from blood. This sample's subset: CD45RO+ cells pooled with CCR7-negative TemRA cells. Receptor source: a man in his thirties or forties in good health.

The chain links TRBV7-8 to TRBJ2-1; no reliable D call. The CDR3 runs 13 residues. Germline lookup yields CDR1 SGHVS and CDR2 FQNEAQ. V was pared by 3 bases and J by 5 bases, with 8 bases between. The CDR3 region has the DNA TGTGCCAGCAGCTTTTGGATGCACAATGAGCAGTTCTTC. This translates into CASSFWMHNEQFF.

This clone was seen more than once but under ten times. One end of the junction does not line up with germline, which may come from a read error. Other DNA sequences of this sample code for an identical CDR3. V usage is TRBV7-9 and J usage is TRBJ1-1; a possible D gene is TRBD1 (6 bases). Looked up from germline, CDR1 is SEHNR and CDR2 is FQNEAQ (reference sequence). The CDR3 runs to 12 residues. CDR3 coding DNA: TGTGCCAGCAGCCTAGCGGGGACAGAAGCTTTCTTT. Encoded protein: CASSLAGTEAFF. The full variable domain, completed using reference TRBV7-9 and TRBJ1-1, is DTGVSQNPRHKITKRGQNVTFRCDPISEHNRLYWYRQTLGQGPEFLTYFQNEAQLEKSRLLSDRFSAERPKGSFSTLEIQRTEQGDSAMYLCASSLAGTEAFFGQGTRLTVV.

The rearrangement uses TRBV7-8 and TRBJ2-7; 7 nucleotides agree with TRBD2. There are 14 residues in the CDR3. Germline V gene data show CDR1 as SGHVS and CDR2 as FQNEAQ. V lost 3 bases and J lost 1; bases outside the gene matches: 3. CDR3 DNA sequence: TGTGCCAGCAGCTTCGGCGGGAGTTCCTACGAGCAGTACTTC. Protein sequence: CASSFGGSSYEQYF.

This clone appeared a few times. The rearrangement joins TRBV6-1 to TRBJ1-5; 12 positions match TRBD1. Germline CDR1 reads MNHNS; CDR2 reads SASEGT. The junction had 3 bases not matched to a gene; V was cut back by 4 bases and J by 2 bases. The CDR3 has 16 amino acids. CDR3 nucleotide sequence: TGTGCCAGCAGTGTCCGGGACAGGGGGCGCAATCAGCCCCAGCATTTT. It specifies CASSVRDRGRNQPQHF.

The chain carries TRBV2 and TRBJ2-7; perhaps TRBD2 as D (5 bases). V lost 7 bases to trimming and J lost 5 bases, with 12 bases between them. The CDR3 extends over 12 amino acids. The germline V gene has CDR1 SNHLY and CDR2 FYNNEI. The CDR3: CASMSGRDEQYF. The CDR3 DNA is TGTGCCAGCATGTCCGGGCGGGACGAGCAGTACTTC. The full variable domain, rest sourced from reference TRBV2 and TRBJ2-7, is EPEVTQTPSHQVTQMGQEVILRCVPISNHLYFYWYRQILGQKVEFLVSFYNNEISEKSEIFDDQFSVERPDGSNFTLKIRSTKLEDSAMYFCASMSGRDEQYFGPGTRLTVT.

This chain links TRBV9 with TRBJ2-2; D is perhaps TRBD2 (6 bases). The CDR3 totals 15 residues. In germline, CDR1 is SGDLS, CDR2 YYNGEE. Trimming cost V 2 bases and J 1 base, with 9 bases left between them. The CDR3: CASSVSGGNTGELFF. The CDR3 coding sequence is TGTGCCAGCAGCGTTAGCGGCGGGAACACCGGGGAGCTGTTTTTT.

The chain carries TRBV9 and TRBJ2-1; 7 nucleotides match TRBD2. CDR3 length equals 16 residues. V shed 0 bases and J 2 bases; nucleotides not matched to a gene: 5. Germline V gives CDR1 SGDLS, CDR2 YYNGEE. The CDR3 protein is CASSVGGSGPYNEQFF. CDR3 in DNA: TGTGCCAGCAGCGTAGGGGGTAGCGGGCCCTACAATGAGCAGTTCTTC.

This clone was recorded only once. V gene TRBV11-2 combines with J gene TRBJ2-4; 12 nucleotides align to TRBD1. The CDR3 is 19 residues long. The V segment lost 3 bases and the J segment 3 bases; nucleotides outside the gene matches: 12. Germline V lookup: CDR1 SGHAT, CDR2 FQNNGV. CDR3 DNA sequence: TGTGCCAGCAGCTTGGGACAGGGGGCGGTAGCGGGGGACAAAAACATTCAGTACTTC. Protein product: CASSLGQGAVAGDKNIQYF.

The genes are TRBV6-1 and TRBJ2-1; 7 bases are shared with TRBD2. Unmatched junction bases numbered 12, after V lost 8 bases and J lost 5 bases. Germline assignment: CDR1 MNHNS and CDR2 SASEGT. This CDR3 is built from 15 residues. The CDR3 region is CASRRLAGKDNEQFF. The CDR3 DNA reads as TGTGCCAGCCGACGACTAGCTGGTAAAGACAATGAGCAGTTCTTC.

This clone came up once. This chain's CDR3 is CASSPDSGTQYF. CDR3 DNA: TGTGCCAGCAGCCCCGACTCAGGAACGCAGTATTTT. J is TRBJ2-3 and V is TRBV28, with D hard to call. The V gene lost 6 bases and the J gene lost 9 bases, with 13 bases spanning the gap. The germline V gene has CDR1 MDHEN and CDR2 SYDVKM. The CDR3 length is 12 residues.

On this clone: Distinct nucleotide sequences in the sample also encode this CDR3. The CDR3 DNA reads TGTGCCAGCAGTTACTCGAAGGAGACCCAGTACTTC. As protein: CASSYSKETQYF. V usage is TRBV6-6 and J usage is TRBJ2-5; D remains ambiguous. The CDR3 runs 12 residues. Per germline, CDR1 MNHNY and CDR2 SVGAGI (reference sequence). The V gene lost 0 bases and the J gene lost 5 bases, with 4 bases spanning the gap.

The chain joins TRBV28 to TRBJ2-7; 11 nucleotides match TRBD1. CDR1 and CDR2 (germline): MDHEN, SYDVKM. Trimming at V came to 7 bases and at J to 3 bases, leaving 8 bases not matched to a gene. The CDR3 runs to 15 residues. CDR3 nucleotide sequence: TGTGCCAGCACCCATACGGGACAGGGGGGCTACGAGCAGTACTTC. This gives the protein CASTHTGQGGYEQYF.

The chain uses TRBV10-3 and TRBJ1-2; D is uncertain. The germline V gene has CDR1 ENHRY and CDR2 SYGVKD. V lost 10 bases, J lost 4 bases, and 13 bases lay in between. This CDR3 contains 12 residues. CDR3 nucleotides: TGTGCCACCGGATCGCAGTCCTATGGCTACACCTTC. It translates to CATGSQSYGYTF.

The chain links TRBV2 to TRBJ1-4; the D is unclear. The CDR3 contains 14 residues. Germline V gene data show CDR1 as SNHLY and CDR2 as FYNNEI. The V and J ends lost 8 bases and 4 bases respectively, with 14 bases between them. CDR3 bases: TGTGCCAGCCATAAGAGTTGGGTTAATGAAAAACTGTTTTTT. Translation: CASHKSWVNEKLFF.

The chain couples TRBV19 to TRBJ2-1, with 12 bases lining up with TRBD2. This CDR3 region has 14 residues. The junction had 5 bases not matched to a gene; V was cut back by 7 bases and J by 7 bases. Germline CDR1 and CDR2: LNHDA and SQIVND (reference sequence). Here the CDR3 DNA reads TGTGCCAGTATGGGCCTAGCGGGAGGGAATGAGCAGTTCTTC. Protein: CASMGLAGGNEQFF.

The chain's CDR3 is CASSLVLMADTQYF. In nucleotides, the CDR3 is TGTGCCAGCAGCTTAGTTTTGATGGCGGATACGCAGTATTTT. J is TRBJ2-3 and V is TRBV7-8; D ambiguous. CDR3 length equals 14 residues. CDR1 and CDR2 from the germline V gene are SGHVS and FQNEAQ. V lost 1 base and J lost 6, with 11 bases in between.

The chain recombines TRBV28 with TRBJ2-2, with no clear D. This CDR3 region has 15 residues. Germline V gives CDR1 MDHEN, CDR2 SYDVKM. V shed 6 bases and J shed 0 bases, with 11 bases lying between them. CDR3 sequence (DNA): TGTGCCAGCAGGCGGTTAACGACGAACACCGGGGAGCTGTTTTTT. This gives the protein CASRRLTTNTGELFF.